Reported below is one T cell receptor beta chain. At one end, the junction sequence differs from germline, possibly due to a read error. This record belongs to a study of control samples from healthy donors and cancer patients. The CDR3 is made up of 9 amino acids. Profiled with immunoSEQ multiplex PCR; TCRdb holds only in-frame clones, not every one. The sample has more than 110,000 clones; 80% to 95% are singletons. The TCR comes from a man aged 25 to 40 in good health. V gene TRBV23-1 combines with J gene TRBJ1-2, with D perhaps matching TRBD1 (6 bases). TRBV23-1 counts as an open reading frame of uncertain function. The sample comprised blood. The CDR3 DNA follows: TGCGCCAGCAGTCTAGACAGGTCGTTC. Protein product: CASSLDRSF.